Listed below are T cell receptor beta chains from one sample, sequenced in a study of cytomegalovirus exposure and HLA in healthy donors. The method was immunoSEQ multiplex PCR; TCRdb's version includes in-frame clones alone and lacks a portion of them. Altogether some 260,000 clones are present, more than 85% being singletons, with the ten largest covering about 12%. The sample comprised PBMCs. All receptors come from a man younger than 30 in good health and CMV-seropositive. The CDR3 runs from the conserved cysteine through the conserved F or W. The D gene is left open where the match is weak. Clone size is stated in some rows and not others, as once, few, many or a class when expanded.

- TRBJ2-7 TRBD2 TRBV5-1 CASSLSREGGLEQYF TGCGCCAGCAGCTTGTCGCGGGAGGGTGGCCTCGAGCAGTACTTC
- TRBJ1-2 - TRBV28 CASTANWSGYTF TGTGCCAGCACTGCGAACTGGAGTGGCTACACCTTC
- TRBJ1-1 - TRBV5-4 CASSSEGAVEAFF TGTGCCAGCAGCTCTGAGGGTGCGGTGGAAGCTTTCTTT
- TRBJ1-2 - TRBV5-1 CASSLGGLANYGYTF TGCGCCAGCAGCTTGGGAGGATTAGCTAACTATGGCTACACCTTC
- TRBJ1-1 TRBD1 TRBV11-3 CASSSTGHYTEAFF TGTGCCAGCAGCTCGACAGGGCATTACACTGAAGCTTTCTTT
- TRBJ1-5 - TRBV6-5 CASSYLPTGQPQHF TGTGCCAGCAGTTACTTGCCGACTGGGCAGCCCCAGCATTTT
- TRBJ2-5 - TRBV7-7 CASSLGGPKETQYF TGTGCCAGCAGCTTAGGGGGACCAAAAGAGACCCAGTACTTC
- TRBJ2-1 TRBD2 TRBV2 CASSGFLAAYNEQFF TGTGCCAGCAGTGGGTTTCTAGCGGCCTACAATGAGCAGTTCTTC
- TRBJ2-2 - TRBV15 CATGTPNTGELFF TGTGCCACCGGGACTCCGAACACCGGGGAGCTGTTTTTT
- TRBJ2-5 TRBD1 TRBV19 CASTPAGGRETQYF TGTGCCAGTACCCCCGCAGGGGGCCGGGAGACCCAGTACTTC
- TRBJ1-3 - TRBV7-9 CASSLELAGSGNTIYF TGTGCCAGCAGCTTAGAACTGGCAGGCTCTGGAAACACCATATATTTT
- TRBJ2-3 TRBD2 TRBV7-8 CASSKTGGRADTQYF TGTGCCAGCAGCAAGACCGGCGGGAGGGCGGATACGCAGTATTTT
- TRBJ2-7 TRBD2 TRBV25-1 CASSEGLAGLGEQYF TGTGCCAGCAGTGAGGGACTAGCGGGATTAGGCGAGCAGTACTTC
once TRBJ1-2 - TRBV5-1 CASTLTGGRGNYGYTF TGCGCCAGCACCCTGACCGGGGGAAGGGGTAACTATGGCTACACCTTC
- TRBJ2-7 TRBD2 TRBV14 CASRPSGGPYEQYF TGTGCCAGCAGGCCGTCGGGGGGTCCCTACGAGCAGTACTTC
- TRBJ2-1 - TRBV5-8 CASSFRGQRSYNEQFF TGTGCCAGCAGCTTTCGGGGCCAGCGGAGTTACAATGAGCAGTTCTTC
- TRBJ2-3 TRBD1 TRBV6-5 CASSNRGNTDTQYF TGTGCCAGCAGTAACAGGGGAAATACAGATACGCAGTATTTT
- TRBJ1-4 - TRBV7-2 CASSKQARGTNEKLFF TGTGCCAGCAGCAAGCAAGCTAGAGGAACTAATGAAAAACTGTTTTTT
once TRBJ1-1 - TRBV7-8 CASSPRELSTEAFF TGTGCCAGCAGCCCGCGGGAGTTAAGCACTGAAGCTTTCTTT
once TRBJ1-2 - TRBV27 CASSLRRNYGYTF TGTGCCAGCAGTTTGAGGAGGAACTATGGCTACACCTTC
- TRBJ2-7 - TRBV1 CTSRPGTSKNPPYEQYF TGCACCAGCAGGCCCGGGACTAGCAAAAACCCCCCTTACGAGCAGTACTTC
once TRBJ2-2 - TRBV11-2 CASSPEVNTGELFF TGTGCCAGCAGCCCCGAAGTGAACACCGGGGAGCTGTTTTTT
- TRBJ2-3 - TRBV25-1 CASSDGRMSDTQYF TGTGCCAGCAGTGATGGGAGGATGTCCGATACGCAGTATTTT
few TRBJ1-1 - TRBV30 CAWSRSLNTEAFF TGTGCCTGGAGCCGAAGCTTGAACACTGAAGCTTTCTTT
few TRBJ1-2 - TRBV27 CASSLTWDVGYGYTF TGTGCCAGCAGTTTAACTTGGGACGTCGGATATGGCTACACCTTC
- TRBJ2-7 TRBD1 TRBV7-9 CASRPPGTGASYEQYF TGTGCCAGCAGACCACCCGGGACAGGGGCGTCCTACGAGCAGTACTTC
- TRBJ1-4 - TRBV2 CASRDNEKLFF TGTGCCAGCAGGGATAATGAAAAACTGTTTTTT
- TRBJ2-5 - TRBV29-1 CSVQKVQKETQYF TGCAGCGTCCAAAAAGTACAGAAAGAGACCCAGTACTTC
- TRBJ2-2 TRBD2 TRBV5-4 CALAGMDTGELFF TGTGCTCTAGCGGGAATGGACACCGGGGAGCTGTTTTTT
- TRBJ1-1 - TRBV5-6 CASSLRGGHTEAFF TGTGCCAGCAGCTTGCGTGGGGGGCACACTGAAGCTTTCTTT
- TRBJ2-1 TRBD1 TRBV5-1 CASSYYRGRSDNEQFF TGCGCCAGCAGCTACTACAGGGGAAGGTCAGACAATGAGCAGTTCTTC
- TRBJ2-1 - TRBV13 CASRGRTDNEQFF TGTGCCAGCAGGGGGCGGACAGACAATGAGCAGTTCTTC
- TRBJ1-2 TRBD1 TRBV29-1 CSVEAGGQYYGYTF TGCAGCGTTGAGGCCGGGGGACAGTACTATGGCTACACCTTC
once TRBJ1-3 - TRBV18 CASSPPSGVGGNTIYF TGTGCCAGCTCACCCCCATCGGGGGTAGGTGGAAACACCATATATTTT
- TRBJ1-1 - TRBV7-9 CASSLVSGRNTEAFF TGTGCCAGCAGCTTAGTATCAGGGCGGAACACTGAAGCTTTCTTT
- TRBJ2-5 - TRBV15 CATTWGRGRETQYF TGTGCCACCACCTGGGGGAGAGGCCGAGAGACCCAGTACTTC
- TRBJ2-2 - TRBV7-2 CASSPTRTYTGELFF TGTGCCAGCAGCCCGACTAGGACCTACACCGGGGAGCTGTTTTTT
- TRBJ1-4 - TRBV28 CASSRGMFDQRLFF TGTGCCAGCAGTCGGGGGATGTTTGATCAGAGACTGTTTTTT
once TRBJ2-1 - TRBV7-8 CASSFRLGEYNEQFF TGTGCCAGCAGCTTCCGACTAGGGGAATACAATGAGCAGTTCTTC
- TRBJ2-5 - TRBV25-1 CASSGSGPQETQYF TGTGCCAGCAGTGGGTCAGGGCCCCAAGAGACCCAGTACTTC
- TRBJ2-2 TRBD2 TRBV27 CASRPGLAGAGELFF TGTGCCAGCAGGCCGGGACTAGCGGGAGCCGGGGAGCTGTTTTTT
- TRBJ1-3 - TRBV29-1 CSVGKETGNTIYF TGCAGCGTTGGTAAGGAGACTGGAAACACCATATATTTT
once TRBJ2-7 - TRBV6-6 CASSVKGGSYEQYF TGTGCCAGCAGCGTTAAAGGTGGGAGCTACGAGCAGTACTTC
- TRBJ2-3 TRBD2 TRBV5-1 CASSLEASGRQYF TGCGCCAGCAGCTTGGAGGCTAGCGGGAGGCAGTATTTT
- TRBJ2-3 TRBD2 TRBV7-2 CASSSAGWGTDTQYF TGTGCCAGCAGCTCAGCGGGATGGGGCACAGATACGCAGTATTTT
- TRBJ1-1 - TRBV4-3 CASSRSPTVNTEAFF TGCGCCAGCAGCCGAAGCCCGACGGTGAACACTGAAGCTTTCTTT
- TRBJ1-5 - TRBV19 CASSILTGWVRNQPQHF TGTGCCAGTAGTATCCTGACAGGTTGGGTGCGTAATCAGCCCCAGCATTTT
- TRBJ2-3 - TRBV27 CASIPDTDTQYF TGTGCCAGCATTCCGGACACAGATACGCAGTATTTT
- TRBJ1-2 - TRBV5-6 CASSLRQGGGYTF TGTGCCAGCAGCTTGAGGCAGGGTGGCGGCTACACCTTC
- TRBJ2-7 - TRBV9 CASSVAGGGQGNYEQYF TGTGCCAGCAGCGTAGCTGGGGGGGGGCAGGGTAACTACGAGCAGTACTTC
- TRBJ1-2 - TRBV7-9 CASSLNSNYGYTF TGTGCCAGCAGCTTAAACTCTAACTATGGCTACACCTTC
- TRBJ1-4 - TRBV25-1 CASSDQGHEKLFF TGTGCCAGCAGTGATCAGGGGCATGAAAAACTGTTTTTT
- TRBJ2-1 - TRBV25-1 CASSTGVWRTNNNEQFF TGTGCCAGCAGTACGGGGGTTTGGAGGACGAACAACAATGAGCAGTTCTTC